The present TCR beta chain was sequenced within a study of blood T cell repertoires in COVID-19. Across the whole study: Acute and convalescent COVID-19 specimens originated in the United States, Italy and Spain.

This CDR3 has 15 amino acids. The J segment lost 6 bases and the V segment lost 4 bases, leaving 7 bases of the junction unmatched. Per germline, CDR1 KGHDR and CDR2 SFDVKD. Authors' analysis steps: Amplified reference gene primers provided the basis for estimating nucleated cell counts. TCRdb keeps only in-frame clones here, not all; method: immunoSEQ multiplex PCR. V, J and clone size reflect that table, while D and trimming were determined from the DNA. The table lists a few hundred thousand clones, 80% to 90% of them singletons, with about 10% in the top ten. The sample comprised PBMCs or T cells enriched from blood (not recorded which). This TCR was sampled from a man aged 40-49 years who had recovered from COVID-19. This chain links TRBV24-1 with TRBJ2-7, with TRBD1 matching over 11 bases. In nucleotides, the CDR3 is TGTGCCACCAGTGACACCAGGGGGACAGGGGGCGAGCAGTACTTC. Its translation is CATSDTRGTGGEQYF.